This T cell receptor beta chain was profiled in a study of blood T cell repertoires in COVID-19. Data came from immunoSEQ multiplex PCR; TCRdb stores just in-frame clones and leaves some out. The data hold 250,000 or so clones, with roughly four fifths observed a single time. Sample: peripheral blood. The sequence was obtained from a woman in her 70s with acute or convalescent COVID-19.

The CDR3: CASSLIAGDRDRYTF. In nucleotides, the CDR3 is TGTGCCAGCAGCTTAATTGCGGGGGACAGGGATCGCTACACCTTC. The chain joins TRBV7-9 to TRBJ1-2; TRBD1 matches at 9 bases. From germline, CDR1 is SEHNR and CDR2 FQNEAQ (reference sequence). CDR3 length equals 15 residues. With 2 bases clipped from V and 9 bases from J, the junction kept 10 bases outside the gene matches.